The next 8 T cell receptor beta chains were all read from a single sample in a study of cytomegalovirus exposure and HLA in healthy donors. This PCR relied on a set of 60 Vbeta primers and 13 Jbeta primers. Data came from immunoSEQ multiplex PCR; TCRdb stores just in-frame clones and leaves some out. The sample shows around 130,000 clones, about three quarters of them seen only once. Sequenced material: PBMCs. The receptors were sampled from a man aged 40-49 years in good health and CMV-seropositive.

This chain links TRBV19 with TRBJ2-5; D not certain. This CDR3 has 15 amino acids. Between the trimmed V and J ends, which lost 1 base and 5 bases, there was a span of 14 bases. The germline V gene has CDR1 LNHDA and CDR2 SQIVND (reference sequence). The DNA for the CDR3 is TGTGCCAGTAGTATAGCTAAAGGCCTGAGGGAGACCCAGTACTTC. Amino acid sequence: CASSIAKGLRETQYF.

The chain joins TRBV2 to TRBJ1-1, with D uncertain. CDR3 length: 16 residues. Trimming pared 3 bases from V and 0 bases from J, leaving 14 bases between. Germline CDR1 is SNHLY and CDR2 is FYNNEI. The CDR3 spells CASSEYQMALNTEAFF. The CDR3, as DNA: TGTGCCAGCAGTGAGTACCAGATGGCCCTGAACACTGAAGCTTTCTTT.

The rearrangement links TRBV30 to TRBJ2-7, with 8 nucleotides matching TRBD1. CDR3 length: 16 amino acids. Per germline, CDR1 GTSNPN and CDR2 SVGIG (reference sequence). The ends lost 1 base at V and 0 bases at J; junction bases unmatched: 8. The CDR3 region has the DNA TGTGCCTGGAGTGGCGCCCAGGGGGCGTTCTCCTACGAGCAGTACTTC. Translation: CAWSGAQGAFSYEQYF.

This rearrangement joins TRBV5-6 to TRBJ2-7; maybe TRBD2 (6 bases). This CDR3 has 13 residues. The germline gives CDR1 SGHDT, CDR2 YYEEEE. V was cut by 1 base and J by 4 bases, with 9 bases left in between. CDR3 nucleotide sequence: TGTGCCAGCAGCTTGCCCGCGGGGTACGAGCAGTACTTC. It codes for CASSLPAGYEQYF.

This chain links TRBV6-1 with TRBJ2-1; 8 bases are a match to TRBD1. This CDR3 has 15 residues. Germline V CDR1 and CDR2: MNHNS, SASEGT. With V trimmed by 8 bases and J by 3 bases, 9 bases remained unmatched. DNA for the CDR3: TGTGCCAGCGGGGACAGGCCTGAGGTCTACAATGAGCAGTTCTTC. Translated, it gives CASGDRPEVYNEQFF.

The chain carries TRBV7-6 and TRBJ2-3; D not resolved. Trimming left V 5 bases short and J 3 bases short, with 9 bases between. The germline gives CDR1 SGHVS, CDR2 FNYEAQ. CDR3 length: 13 residues. The DNA for the CDR3 is TGTGCCAGCAGCCTCCGACTTACAGATACGCAGTATTTT. Protein product: CASSLRLTDTQYF. Together with reference TRBV7-6 and TRBJ2-3, the CDR3 gives the full variable domain: GAGVSQSPRYKVTKRGQDVALRCDPISGHVSLYWYRQALGQGPEFLTYFNYEAQQDKSGLPNDRFSAERPEGSISTLTIQRTEQRDSAMYRCASSLRLTDTQYFGPGTRLTVL.

Only one count was recorded for this clone. V is TRBV19 and J is TRBJ2-1; D might be TRBD2 (5 bases). The length of the CDR3 is 15 residues. Trimming took off 1 base at V and 2 bases at J, with 9 bases between the two ends. Germline CDR1 is LNHDA and CDR2 is SQIVND (reference sequence). The CDR3 DNA sequence: TGTGCCAGTAGTATAGGGACTCAACCCTACAATGAGCAGTTCTTC. Protein: CASSIGTQPYNEQFF.

As DNA, the CDR3 is TGTGCCACCAAGACAGGCTGGAACACTGAAGCTTTCTTT. Residues: CATKTGWNTEAFF. This chain links TRBV10-3 with TRBJ1-1; possibly TRBD1 for D (6 bases). Germline V CDR1 and CDR2: ENHRY, SYGVKD. The CDR3 extends over 13 amino acids. V lost 10 bases and J 1 base, leaving 13 bases between the germline ends.